Included here is one T cell receptor beta chain sequence, with context. The antigen is undetermined. The data are from a study of response to subunit inactivated influenza vaccine. TCRdb independently ran MiXCR on the RT-PCR reads; one entry per CDR3 protein. Of about 300,000 distinct CDR3 sequences listed, 21% are singletons. The CDR3 is 16 amino acids. V lost 3 bases to trimming and J lost 0 bases; unmatched junction nucleotides: 3. Germline CDR1 and CDR2: DFQATT and SNEGSKA (reference sequence). Study-level points and caveats: Authors suggested each seasonal flu vaccination may recruit only limited numbers of new T cells.

V is TRBV20-1 and J is TRBJ2-3, with TRBD2 matching over 13 bases. This receptor was identified in a man aged 50 to 69 who received an inactivated influenza vaccine. The sample in question was PBMCs from blood, obtained approximately 20 months after vaccination. CDR3 sequence (DNA): TGCAGTGCTAGGGGGGGACTAGCGGGGAGCACAGATACGCAGTATTTT. Its protein is CSARGGLAGSTDTQYF.